This passage covers 13 T cell receptor beta chains from one sample sequenced in a study of T cells after yellow fever vaccination. In TCRdb, the 5' RACE reads were re-called with MiXCR into one record per CDR3 protein. The sample holds tens of thousands of distinct CDR3 sequences, more than 5.5% seen once. The sequenced sample was CD8+ T cells sorted from PBMCs, obtained more than 8 days after the first yellow fever vaccination. The source is a man younger than 30 who received the YFV17D yellow fever vaccine.

This clonotype was counted a few times. The J gene is TRBJ2-5, the V gene TRBV20-1; TRBD1 agrees at 11 bases. CDR1 is DFQATT, CDR2 SNEGSKA, per germline (reference sequence). The V and J ends lost 0 bases and 5 bases, in that order; junction bases with no gene match: 11. This CDR3 has 17 residues. CDR3 loop: CSARDRKDRGLSETQYF. The CDR3 DNA follows: TGCAGTGCTAGAGATAGGAAGGACAGGGGGCTTTCGGAGACCCAGTACTTC.

At least ten counts were recorded for this clonotype. The V and J genes are TRBV6-2 or TRBV6-3 and TRBJ1-1; weak D call: TRBD1 (5 bases). Germline values: CDR1 MNHEY, CDR2 SVGEGT. This CDR3 has 13 amino acids. The V end lost 6 bases, the J end lost 3 bases, and 11 bases lay between the germline ends. CDR3 DNA: TGTGCCAGCAGGTGGGGCGCCGACACTGAAGCTTTCTTT. It encodes CASRWGADTEAFF.

Turning to this clonotype: A read error may be the cause here, since a much bigger clone is one base away. J is TRBJ2-7 and V is TRBV5-5; TRBD2 matches 7 bases. The CDR3 has 14 amino acids. Germline V lookup: CDR1 SGHKS, CDR2 YYEKEE (reference sequence). V shed 1 base and J 6 bases; nucleotides not matched to a gene: 7. CDR3 region: CASSLSGTPCEQYF. In nucleotides, the CDR3 is TGTGCCAGCAGCTTGAGCGGGACCCCCTGCGAGCAGTACTTC.

At least ten counts were recorded for this clonotype. Relative to the germline gene, one junction end is altered; a read error may explain this. J is TRBJ2-5 and V is TRBV7-7, with 14 positions matching TRBD2. From germline, CDR1 is SSHAT and CDR2 FNYEAQ (reference sequence). The CDR3 has 16 residues. The CDR3 loop reads CASSSPGLAGEETQYF. The CDR3 nucleotides are TGTGCTAGCAGCTCGCCGGGACTAGCGGGGGAAGAGACCCAGTACTTC.

This clonotype was counted only a few times. The chain joins TRBV7-9 to TRBJ2-5; D ambiguous. Deletions cut 6 bases from V and 2 bases from J, with 7 bases between. The CDR3 has 12 amino acids. The germline V gene encodes CDR1 SEHNR and CDR2 FQNEAQ (reference sequence). The CDR3, as DNA: TGTGCCAGCAGTTCGGTGCAAGAGACCCAGTACTTC. This encodes CASSSVQETQYF.

This clonotype was seen only a few times. The rearrangement links TRBV4-3 to TRBJ1-2; TRBD1 is a possible D gene (5 bases). Germline CDR1 reads LGHNA; CDR2 reads YSLEER. V was trimmed by 1 base and J by 7 bases, leaving 19 bases between them. The CDR3 has 16 residues. CDR3 sequence (DNA): TGCGCCAGCAGCCAAGGAAGGGACCGACTTAGGGTTGGCTACACCTTC. Translation: CASSQGRDRLRVGYTF.

There are many counts of this clonotype. The chain uses TRBV29-1 and TRBJ1-2; 11 positions agree with TRBD1. V lost 4 bases and J lost 7; bases outside the gene matches: 8. Germline CDR1 is SQVTM and CDR2 is ANQGSEA. The CDR3 length is 14 residues. The CDR3 DNA reads as TGCAGCGTTGTGGGGGGACAGGGGGGTCGTGGCTACACCTTC. Translation: CSVVGGQGGRGYTF. The full variable domain, its missing parts supplied by reference TRBV29-1 and TRBJ1-2, is SAVISQKPSRDICQRGTSLTIQCQVDSQVTMMFWYRQQPGQSLTLIATANQGSEATYESGFVIDKFPISRPNLTFSTLTVSNMSPEDSSIYLCSVVGGQGGRGYTFGSGTRLTVV.

This rearrangement joins TRBV6-2 or TRBV6-3 to TRBJ2-3, with D possibly being TRBD2 (7 bases). Germline CDR1 and CDR2: MNHEY and SVGEGT. V lost 4 bases to trimming and J lost 4 bases, with 12 bases between them. The length of the CDR3 is 14 residues. CDR3 DNA sequence: TGTGCCAGCAGTTTAACAGGGAGGGCAGATACGCAGTATTTT. This encodes CASSLTGRADTQYF.

The sample holds many counts of this clonotype. The chain joins TRBV12-3 or TRBV12-4 to TRBJ2-3; D unresolved. The germline V and J ends were trimmed by 3 bases and 4 bases, with 8 bases remaining between them. The length of the CDR3 is 13 residues. CDR3 DNA: TGTGCCAGCAGTTTGGGGTTCGCAGATACGCAGTATTTT. It encodes CASSLGFADTQYF.

A note on this clonotype: This may arise from a read error, as a much more abundant clone is one base away. The chain recombines TRBV4-2 with TRBJ2-5; D possibly corresponds to TRBD2 (5 bases). The CDR3 length is 13 residues. Germline V gene data show CDR1 as LGHNA and CDR2 as YNFKEQ. The V end lost 2 bases, the J end lost 13 bases, and 17 bases lay between the germline ends. The CDR3, as DNA: TGTGCCAGCAGCCAAAACGGACTCCCCTCCCTGTACTTC. Translating gives CASSQNGLPSLYF.

Turning to this clonotype: Since a much larger clone is just one base distant, this may be a read error. The chain is built from TRBV6-2 or TRBV6-3 and TRBJ2-7; D unresolved. Germline CDR1 MNHEY, CDR2 SVGEGT. The CDR3 loop spans 15 amino acids. The CDR3 loop reads CAGSHYSTGFHEQYF. The CDR3 DNA reads TGTGCCGGCAGCCACTATTCGACTGGGTTCCACGAGCAGTACTTC.

This clonotype came up many times. The chain is built from TRBV20-1 and TRBJ1-2; D gene unclear. Looked up from germline, CDR1 is DFQATT and CDR2 is SNEGSKA (reference sequence). V shed 3 bases and J shed 2 bases, with 7 bases lying between them. The CDR3 consists of 12 residues. The CDR3 loop reads CSASEQNYGYTF. The CDR3 bases are TGCAGTGCTAGTGAACAAAACTATGGCTACACCTTC.

The J gene is TRBJ2-6, the V gene TRBV29-1, with 7 positions matching TRBD1. Germline CDR1 SQVTM, CDR2 ANQGSEA. This CDR3 is 16 amino acids long. V was clipped by 7 bases and J by 0 bases; unmatched bases: 9. The CDR3 reads CSALTGPNSGANVLTF. CDR3 in DNA: TGCAGCGCTTTGACAGGGCCGAACTCTGGGGCCAACGTCCTGACTTTC.